A single sample gave rise to the 27 T cell receptor beta chains below, sequenced in a study of Tregs in tolerant kidney transplant recipients. Method: immunoSEQ multiplex PCR; TCRdb's copy keeps in-frame clones and lacks some. In the table there are 110,000 or so clones, roughly 89% of which are singletons. The sequences come from CD4+ T cells from blood, collected before the transplant. The receptors originated from a human donor who received a combined kidney and bone marrow transplant.

The chain uses TRBV19 and TRBJ1-5, with 7 bases matching TRBD1. Trimming at V came to 8 bases and at J to 1 base, leaving 5 bases not matched to a gene. Germline V CDR1 and CDR2: LNHDA, SQIVND (reference sequence). The CDR3 loop spans 14 amino acids. For the CDR3, the DNA is TGTGCCAGTTCTGGACAGGCCAGCAATCAGCCCCAGCATTTT. This codes for CASSGQASNQPQHF. Complete variable domain (other parts from reference TRBV19 and TRBJ1-5): DGGITQSPKYLFRKEGQNVTLSCEQNLNHDAMYWYRQDPGQGLRLIYYSQIVNDFQKGDIAEGYSVSREKKESFPLTVTSAQKNPTAFYLCASSGQASNQPQHFGDGTRLSIL.

The chain carries TRBV4-1 and TRBJ2-3, with no clear D. This CDR3 region has 15 residues. Trimming took 4 bases from V and 3 from J, leaving 14 bases between them. The germline CDR1 and CDR2 sequences are MGHRA and YSYEKL. CDR3 loop: CASSPVSVRTDTQYF. The CDR3 DNA reads TGCGCCAGCAGCCCGGTGTCGGTGAGGACAGATACGCAGTATTTT.

The chain carries TRBV30 and TRBJ1-5; D might be TRBD1 (6 bases). V was clipped by 1 base and J by 7 bases, with 20 bases between them. The CDR3 contains 16 residues. Germline V gene sequence: CDR1 GTSNPN, CDR2 SVGIG (reference sequence). The CDR3 region has the DNA TGTGCCTGGAGTGACTGGATACCCGGGGGGGCACAGCCCCAGCATTTT. Amino acids: CAWSDWIPGGAQPQHF.

The CDR3 loop is CASRPPGVYGYTF. In DNA form, the CDR3 reads TGTGCCAGCAGACCCCCGGGTGTCTATGGCTACACCTTC. V gene TRBV6-5 combines with J gene TRBJ1-2; D unclear. CDR1 and CDR2 (germline): MNHEY, SVGAGI. The CDR3 length is 13 residues. The V and J ends lost 6 bases and 4 bases respectively, with 12 bases between them.

V and J are TRBV30 and TRBJ1-3; TRBD1 agrees at 10 bases. The CDR3 runs to 15 residues. Trimming cost V 1 base and J 2 bases; bases outside gene matches: 2. The germline V gene has CDR1 GTSNPN and CDR2 SVGIG (reference sequence). The CDR3 coding sequence is TGTGCCTGGAGTGGTGGACAGGGGGCTGGAAACACCATATATTTT. This sequence encodes CAWSGGQGAGNTIYF.

This rearrangement joins TRBV6-1 to TRBJ2-7; 11 positions agree with TRBD2. CDR1 and CDR2 from the germline V gene are MNHNS and SASEGT. V shed 4 bases and J 7 bases; nucleotides not matched to a gene: 12. This CDR3 spans 16 amino acids. CDR3 nucleotides: TGTGCCAGCAGTGCGCTAGCGGGGGGCCCAAGATATGAGCAGTACTTC. It specifies CASSALAGGPRYEQYF.

The chain employs TRBV7-6 and TRBJ1-2; TRBD1 matches at 9 bases. CDR1 is SGHVS and CDR2 is FNYEAQ in the germline V gene. This CDR3 has 17 residues. Trimming took 5 bases from V and 4 from J; bases not matched to a gene: 14. CDR3 residues: CASSPGQGVSKGYGYTF. The CDR3 coding sequence is TGTGCCAGCAGCCCGGGACAGGGTGTGTCGAAAGGCTATGGCTACACCTTC.

This chain links TRBV11-2 with TRBJ1-5, with D uncertain. The CDR3 length is 13 residues. CDR1 is SGHAT and CDR2 is FQNNGV in the germline V gene. The V end lost 4 bases, the J end lost 4 bases, and 8 bases lay between the germline ends. CDR3 loop: CASSSSSNQPQHF. The DNA for the CDR3 is TGTGCCAGCAGCTCTAGCTCAAATCAGCCCCAGCATTTT.

The chain is built from TRBV5-1 and TRBJ1-1, with D maybe TRBD1 (5 bases). The V and J ends lost 0 bases and 1 base respectively, with 10 bases between them. The CDR3 runs 15 residues. Germline CDR1 is SGHRS and CDR2 is YFSETQ. The CDR3 loop is CASSLAGRENTEAFF. The CDR3 DNA sequence: TGCGCCAGCAGCTTGGCCGGCAGGGAGAACACTGAAGCTTTCTTT.

The V and J genes are TRBV11-3 and TRBJ2-1, with 9 bases fitting TRBD2. V was clipped by 5 bases and J by 4 bases; unmatched bases: 0. Germline CDR1 is SGHNT and CDR2 is YENEEA. This CDR3 has 13 residues. CDR3 DNA sequence: TGTGCCAGCAGCGCGGGGGGGTACAATGAGCAGTTCTTC. Translation gives CASSAGGYNEQFF. Full variable domain (outside the CDR3, taken from reference TRBV11-3 and TRBJ2-1): EAGVVQSPRYKIIEKKQPVAFWCNPISGHNTLYWYLQNLGQGPELLIRYENEEAVDDSQLPKDRFSAERLKGVDSTLKIQPAELGDSAVYLCASSAGGYNEQFFGPGTRLTVL.

The V gene is TRBV5-1, the J gene TRBJ1-2, with TRBD1 identical over 7 bases. The V gene end was trimmed by 1 base and the J gene end by 6 bases; junction bases not matched to a gene: 9. The length of the CDR3 is 15 residues. Germline V gene lookup returns CDR1 SGHRS and CDR2 YFSETQ. The CDR3 coding sequence is TGCGCCAGCAGCTTGCAAAATACAGGGGACGATGGCTACACCTTC. Protein: CASSLQNTGDDGYTF.

The V and J genes are TRBV28 and TRBJ1-1; D is undetermined. The V gene's germline CDR1 is MDHEN and CDR2 SYDVKM. The CDR3 length is 14 residues. V shed 1 base and J shed 9 bases, with 15 bases lying between them. The CDR3 coding sequence is TGTGCCAGCAGTTTATTGGGCCAGGTTGATAAAGCTTTCTTT. It encodes CASSLLGQVDKAFF.

J is TRBJ1-2 and V is TRBV7-2; D is unclear. This CDR3 region has 13 residues. Deletions cut 5 bases from V and 5 bases from J, with 12 bases between. Germline V gene lookup returns CDR1 SGHTA and CDR2 FQGNSA. CDR3 in DNA: TGTGCCAGCAGCGCTCTGCAGGCTTATGGCTACACCTTC. This gives the protein CASSALQAYGYTF.

With respect to this clone: This CDR3 is also generated by other DNA sequences in the sample. DNA of the CDR3: TGCGCCAGCAGCTTCGGTCGGGGCCAAGAGACCCAGTACTTC. Its protein is CASSFGRGQETQYF. This sequence joins TRBV5-1 and TRBJ2-5; D might be TRBD2 (5 bases). Germline CDR1 SGHRS, CDR2 YFSETQ. Trimming took off 2 bases at V and 1 base at J, with 9 bases between the two ends. The CDR3 consists of 14 residues. The entire variable domain, with the rest obtained from reference TRBV5-1 and TRBJ2-5, is as follows: KAGVTQTPRYLIKTRGQQVTLSCSPISGHRSVSWYQQTPGQGLQFLFEYFSETQRNKGNFPGRFSGRQFSNSRSEMNVSTLELGDSALYLCASSFGRGQETQYFGPGTRLLVL.

This sequence joins TRBV29-1 and TRBJ1-1, with no clear D. The CDR3 totals 13 residues. Germline values: CDR1 SQVTM, CDR2 ANQGSEA. V shed 7 bases and J shed 3 bases, with 15 bases lying between them. As DNA, the CDR3 is TGCAGCGCTTTACTAAGGTCGGACACTGAAGCTTTCTTT. This codes for CSALLRSDTEAFF.

This rearrangement joins TRBV4-3 to TRBJ1-1, with a weak D call TRBD1 (5 bases). Deletions cut 4 bases from V and 1 base from J, with 13 bases between. CDR3 size: 15 residues. Germline V lookup: CDR1 LGHNA, CDR2 YSLEER. The CDR3 DNA is TGCGCCAGCAGCCCCGGCAACAGGCCGAACACTGAAGCTTTCTTT. This sequence encodes CASSPGNRPNTEAFF.

V and J are TRBV11-2 and TRBJ1-4, with D maybe TRBD1 (5 bases). CDR1 and CDR2 (germline): SGHAT, FQNNGV. The CDR3 has 14 amino acids. Deletions cut 5 bases from V and 8 bases from J, with 15 bases between. The CDR3 DNA is TGTGCCAGCAGCCCTCAGGGTTCTCGGGAAAAACTGTTTTTT. Translating it yields CASSPQGSREKLFF.

The V gene is TRBV5-8, the J gene TRBJ2-3, with 9 positions matching TRBD1. This CDR3 comprises 14 residues. CDR1 is SGHTS, CDR2 YDEGEE, per germline. After removal of 4 bases from V and 3 bases from J, the junction contained 3 bases not matched to a gene. The CDR3 DNA is TGTGCCAGCAGCCCTGGACAGGGGACAGATACGCAGTATTTT. This encodes CASSPGQGTDTQYF.

The chain couples TRBV4-3 to TRBJ2-7, with D unclear. Germline values: CDR1 LGHNA, CDR2 YSLEER. The CDR3 is made up of 14 amino acids. Trimming took off 4 bases at V and 2 bases at J, with 12 bases between the two ends. The CDR3 sequence: CASSPNDGAYEQYF. CDR3 bases: TGCGCCAGCAGCCCCAATGACGGAGCCTACGAGCAGTACTTC.

The chain has TRBV6-1 and TRBJ2-5, with 7 nucleotides matching TRBD1. After removal of 7 bases from V and 2 bases from J, the junction contained 7 bases not matched to a gene. In germline, CDR1 is MNHNS, CDR2 SASEGT. This CDR3 contains 14 residues. Here the CDR3 DNA reads TGTGCCAGCAACCCAAGGGGGCCTCAAGAGACCCAGTACTTC. This sequence encodes CASNPRGPQETQYF.

The chain recombines TRBV4-3 with TRBJ1-1, with D perhaps TRBD1 (6 bases). V was pared by 2 bases and J by 3 bases, with 10 bases between. CDR1 and CDR2 (germline): LGHNA, YSLEER. The CDR3 extends over 14 amino acids. The CDR3 reads CASSQWGPDTEAFF. The CDR3 nucleotides are TGCGCCAGCAGCCAATGGGGGCCAGACACTGAAGCTTTCTTT.

This sequence joins TRBV29-1 and TRBJ1-2; 7 bases match TRBD1. This CDR3 is built from 14 residues. The V gene end was trimmed by 5 bases and the J gene end by 2 bases; junction bases not matched to a gene: 8. Germline values: CDR1 SQVTM, CDR2 ANQGSEA. The CDR3 region is CSVSGQETNYGYTF. CDR3 bases: TGCAGCGTTTCAGGACAGGAAACCAACTATGGCTACACCTTC.

DNA for the CDR3: TGTGCCAGCAGCGTCGCGCGGTTCCAAGAGACCCAGTACTTC. Translating it yields CASSVARFQETQYF. V is TRBV7-2 and J is TRBJ2-5; no clear D gene. V dropped 5 bases and J dropped 1 base, with 11 bases sitting between them. Germline V gene sequence: CDR1 SGHTA, CDR2 FQGNSA. The length of the CDR3 is 14 residues.

V is TRBV21-1 and J is TRBJ1-1. TRBV21-1 is recorded as a pseudogene. CDR3 length equals 18 residues. The CDR3 DNA follows: TGTGCCAGCAGCAAGGGGGGGCGGGCACAAAACCCGAACACTGAAGCTTTCTTT. Its translation is CASSKGGRAQNPNTEAFF.

The CDR3 DNA is TGCGCCAGCAAAGGACAGGGGCGTATCGGGGAGCTGTTTTTT. Residues: CASKGQGRIGELFF. The V call is TRBV4-1, the J call TRBJ2-2; 9 nucleotides match TRBD1. Germline-derived CDR1 and CDR2 are MGHRA and YSYEKL. The CDR3 runs to 14 residues. V gave up 7 bases and J gave up 7 bases; unmatched junction bases: 7.

The chain employs TRBV15 and TRBJ1-2, with a tentative D call TRBD1 (5 bases). CDR1 and CDR2 from the germline V gene are LNHNV and YYDKDF (reference sequence). Trimming stripped 7 bases from V and 4 bases from J, with 10 bases between. The CDR3 consists of 12 residues. In nucleotides, the CDR3 is TGTGCCACCACCGGGGGTCCCTATGGCTACACCTTC. Protein product: CATTGGPYGYTF.

This chain links TRBV10-3 with TRBJ2-5; 7 bases agree with TRBD1. The CDR3 consists of 13 residues. V dropped 8 bases and J dropped 4; count of bases not matched to a gene: 7. CDR1 is ENHRY and CDR2 is SYGVKD in the germline V gene. The CDR3: CAIRQGFGETQYF. As DNA, the CDR3 is TGTGCCATCCGACAGGGTTTTGGAGAGACCCAGTACTTC.